Listed here are 24 T cell receptor beta chains from one sample, sequenced in a study of tumor-infiltrating lymphocytes in primary liver carcinoma. Unsorted bulk tissue (roughly 19-31 mg) underwent RNA and DNA co-extraction. The researchers produced TCR beta cDNA from approximately 0.45 ug total RNA with a constant-region primer. Each TCR beta library was derived from three nested multiplex PCR rounds that employed slightly modified ARM-PCR. TRBV1-TRBV30 forward primers and a C-beta reverse primer were used in the first two PCR rounds, which each ran for 9 to 10 cycles. TCRdb reanalysed the multiplex PCR reads using MiXCR and keeps one entry per CDR3 protein. The sample records 150,000 to 200,000 distinct CDR3 sequences, about 82% being singletons. Sequenced: tumor tissue from primary liver carcinoma. The receptor set was obtained from a man in his forties or fifties with primary liver carcinoma and hepatitis B virus infection.

On this clonotype: The junction departs from the called germline gene at one end, perhaps through a read error. This sequence joins TRBV14 and TRBJ2-6; D not resolved. CDR1 is SGHDN, CDR2 FVKESK, per germline. The CDR3 runs 15 residues. CDR3 in DNA: TGTGACAGCAGCCAACGCGCAGCTGGGGCCAACGTCCTGACTTTC. Translated, it gives CDSSQRAAGANVLTF.

Regarding this clonotype: A read error is likely, as this CDR3 ends without the conserved phenylalanine or tryptophan. This chain joins TRBV11-3 and TRBJ2-3; tentative D call: TRBD2 (5 bases). This CDR3 has 15 residues. CDR1 SGHNT and CDR2 YENEEA come from the germline V gene. CDR3 protein: CASSPGEGPTDTQYL. The CDR3, as DNA: TGTGCCAGCAGCCCCGGTGAGGGTCCCACAGATACACAGTATTTA.

Here the CDR3 reads CASINGLVQETQYF. CDR3 coding DNA: TGTGCCAGCATTAATGGACTAGTTCAAGAGACCCAGTACTTC. This rearrangement joins TRBV6-1 to TRBJ2-5, with 7 bases lining up with TRBD2. This CDR3 comprises 14 residues. Looked up from germline, CDR1 is MNHNS and CDR2 is SASEGT. V lost 7 bases and J lost 2; bases outside the gene matches: 7.

This clonotype was detected a few times. A much larger clone is a single base away; this may be a read error. The chain joins TRBV10-2 to TRBJ2-5, with D maybe TRBD1 (5 bases). The CDR3 is 13 residues long. CDR1 is WSHSY and CDR2 is SAAADI in the germline V gene. CDR3 coding DNA: TGCGCCAACAGTGATACCAGGGCGGAGACCCAGTACTTC. This codes for CANSDTRAETQYF.

As concerns this clonotype: One end of the junction does not line up with germline, which may come from a read error. The V and J genes are TRBV5-4 and TRBJ1-1; D is unclear. CDR3 size: 14 residues. Germline loops: CDR1 SGHNT, CDR2 YYREEE (reference sequence). CDR3 region: CPSSPGWEGTEAFF. DNA of the CDR3: TGTCCCAGCAGCCCCGGATGGGAAGGAACTGAAGCTTTCTTT.

This clonotype has only one observation. The chain employs TRBV5-1 and TRBJ2-5; 10 nucleotides line up with TRBD2. The CDR3 length is 14 residues. The germline V gene encodes CDR1 SGHRS and CDR2 YFSETQ. V lost 2 bases to trimming and J lost 5 bases; unmatched junction nucleotides: 3. CDR3 region: CASSLAGGSETQYF. CDR3 in DNA: TGCGCCAGCAGCTTAGCGGGAGGGAGCGAGACCCAGTACTTC.

This clonotype was picked up many times. The V call is TRBV30, the J call TRBJ1-2; no firm D call. The V gene lost 4 bases and the J gene lost 0 bases, with 6 bases spanning the gap. CDR1 and CDR2 (germline): GTSNPN, SVGIG (reference sequence). This CDR3 spans 12 amino acids. The CDR3 is CAWTSTNYGYTF. Here the CDR3 DNA reads TGTGCCTGGACGTCAACTAACTATGGCTACACCTTC.

The genes are TRBV7-9 and TRBJ2-7; 8 nucleotides align to TRBD1. CDR3 length: 15 amino acids. V was clipped by 5 bases and J by 12 bases; unmatched bases: 18. Germline values: CDR1 SEHNR, CDR2 FQNEAQ (reference sequence). The chain's CDR3 is CASSRTGTGISGLYF. DNA for the CDR3: TGTGCCAGCAGCCGCACCGGGACAGGAATCTCTGGGCTGTACTTC. Using reference TRBV7-9 and TRBJ2-7 for the parts outside the CDR3, the full variable domain is DTGVSQNPRHKITKRGQNVTFRCDPISEHNRLYWYRQTLGQGPEFLTYFQNEAQLEKSRLLSDRFSAERPKGSFSTLEIQRTEQGDSAMYLCASSRTGTGISGLYFGPGTRLTVT.

Concerning this clonotype itself: One junction end disagrees with the germline gene, perhaps due to a read error. The chain uses TRBV6-1 and TRBJ1-1; 7 bases map to TRBD1. The CDR3 contains 15 residues. Germline CDR1 is MNHNS and CDR2 is SASEGT. CDR3 residues: CVSSLTGDGGREAFF. In DNA, the CDR3 is TGTGTCAGCAGTCTCACAGGGGACGGAGGACGAGAAGCTTTCTTT.

A word on this clonotype: Its ends do not fully match the called genes, so a read error is possible. The genes are TRBV5-1 and TRBJ2-5; no definite D call. This CDR3 is 11 amino acids long. Germline CDR1 SGHRS, CDR2 YFSETQ. As DNA, the CDR3 is TGCACCAGCAGCTTCCACAAGACCCAGTACTTC. This codes for CTSSFHKTQYF.

Remarks on this clonotype: Germline and junction disagree at one end, which may indicate a read error. V gene TRBV10-3 combines with J gene TRBJ2-1; the match to TRBD1 covers 10 bases. CDR3 size: 15 residues. Germline CDR1 and CDR2: ENHRY and SYGVKD. CDR3 sequence (DNA): TGTGCCATCAGAATTGGGACAGGGGCGTACAATGAGCGGTTCTTC. The encoded protein is CAIRIGTGAYNERFF.

The rearrangement uses TRBV12-3 or TRBV12-4 and TRBJ2-1; TRBD2 matches 8 bases. V shed 1 base, J shed 0 bases, and the junction held 11 bases outside the gene matches. The CDR3 is made up of 19 amino acids. CDR3: CASSLESSGSPPSYNEQFF. The DNA for the CDR3 is TGTGCCAGCAGTTTAGAATCTAGCGGGTCGCCGCCCTCCTACAATGAGCAGTTCTTC.

The rearrangement uses TRBV6-1 and TRBJ2-1; D is possibly TRBD1 or TRBD2 (6 bases each). Germline CDR1 reads MNHNS; CDR2 reads SASEGT. The V gene lost 11 bases and the J gene lost 10 bases, with 18 bases spanning the gap. This CDR3 has 12 amino acids. CDR3 DNA: TGTGCCGGCTGTGTGTGGGGGGCCGAGCAGTTCTTC. Amino acids: CAGCVWGAEQFF.

This clonotype was seen repeatedly, ten times or more. This chain joins TRBV28 and TRBJ2-7, with TRBD2 matching over 11 bases. With 6 bases clipped from V and 1 base from J, the junction kept 8 bases outside the gene matches. This CDR3 region has 16 residues. CDR1 is MDHEN and CDR2 is SYDVKM in the germline V gene. DNA for the CDR3: TGTGCCAGCAGCCCAAGGACTAGCGGGCTTTCCTACGAGCAGTACTTC. Amino acids: CASSPRTSGLSYEQYF. Looking up the rest from reference TRBV28 and TRBJ2-7 gives the full variable domain: DVKVTQSSRYLVKRTGEKVFLECVQDMDHENMFWYRQDPGLGLRLIYFSYDVKMKEKGDIPEGYSVSREKKERFSLILESASTNQTSMYLCASSPRTSGLSYEQYFGPGTRLTVT.

As to this clonotype: At one end, the junction sequence differs from germline, possibly due to a read error. V and J are TRBV11-2 and TRBJ1-6; D is uncertain. The CDR3 is made up of 13 amino acids. Germline V gene lookup returns CDR1 SGHAT and CDR2 FQNNGV. The CDR3 loop reads CASAWTRNSHLQF. In nucleotides, the CDR3 is TGTGCCAGCGCCTGGACGAGGAATTCACACCTCCAGTTT.

The chain carries TRBV5-1 and TRBJ2-2, with D unresolved. Germline loops: CDR1 SGHRS, CDR2 YFSETQ. The V end lost 4 bases, the J end lost 2 bases, and 18 bases lay between the germline ends. The CDR3 has 17 residues. The CDR3 region is CASSAHLGRTNTGELFF. Written as DNA, the CDR3 is TGCGCCAGCAGCGCCCACTTGGGCAGAACAAACACCGGGGAGCTGTTTTTT. Looking up the rest from reference TRBV5-1 and TRBJ2-2 gives the full variable domain: KAGVTQTPRYLIKTRGQQVTLSCSPISGHRSVSWYQQTPGQGLQFLFEYFSETQRNKGNFPGRFSGRQFSNSRSEMNVSTLELGDSALYLCASSAHLGRTNTGELFFGEGSRLTVL.

A word on this clonotype: This is likely a read error, given that the CDR3 carries no conserved phenylalanine or tryptophan at its end. Because the CDR3's place on the DNA is in doubt, the DNA is left out and the CDR3 is given as listed by TCRdb. This chain links TRBV29-1 with TRBJ2-2. Germline assignment: CDR1 SQVTM and CDR2 ANQGSEA. The CDR3 has 13 amino acids, counting both end residues. CDR3 sequence reads: CSVDTGNTGELLL.

Notes on this clonotype: A much bigger clone sits one base away, suggesting this may be a read error. The chain has TRBV5-1 and TRBJ1-2, with 10 bases matching TRBD1. The CDR3 has 14 residues. The trim removed 3 bases at V and 4 bases at J, leaving 3 bases unmatched. CDR1 is SGHRS, CDR2 YFSETQ, per germline. The CDR3 reads CASSSRQGAYGYTF. CDR3 nucleotide sequence: TGCGCCAGCAGCTCTCGACAGGGGGCCTATGGCTACACCTTC.

The genes are TRBV6-5 and TRBJ1-4; D is uncertain. The CDR3 consists of 14 residues. Germline CDR1 reads MNHEY; CDR2 reads SVGAGI. The V and J ends lost 7 bases and 2 bases respectively, with 11 bases between them. Written as DNA, the CDR3 is TGTGCCAGCAAAATGATTGCTACTAATGAAAAACTGTTTTTT. Amino acids: CASKMIATNEKLFF.

This chain uses TRBV7-9 with TRBJ2-7; D ambiguous. Trimming removed 9 bases from V and 4 bases from J, with 19 bases in between. The germline V gene has CDR1 SEHNR and CDR2 FQNEAQ (reference sequence). This CDR3 contains 14 residues. The CDR3 reads CASSTTGPLYEQYF. In DNA form, the CDR3 reads TGTGCCAGTAGCACTACGGGCCCCCTATACGAGCAGTACTTC.

The V call is TRBV29-1, the J call TRBJ1-1, with D possibly matching TRBD1 (6 bases). Trimming took 3 bases from V and 2 from J, leaving 25 bases between them. The length of the CDR3 is 18 residues. The germline gives CDR1 SQVTM, CDR2 ANQGSEA. CDR3 in DNA: TGCAGCGTTGATTTTGGGTACTGGGACAAGGGAAGTAACACTGAAGCTTTCTTT. Translating it yields CSVDFGYWDKGSNTEAFF.

In regard to this clonotype: One junction end disagrees with the germline gene, perhaps due to a read error. The rearrangement joins TRBV11-2 to TRBJ2-1; unclear D gene. The CDR3 has 12 amino acids. CDR1 is SGHAT, CDR2 FQNNGV, per germline. The CDR3 DNA sequence: TGTGCCAGTAACTATAACTACAATGACCAGTTCTTC. Its translation: CASNYNYNDQFF. Complete variable domain (other parts from reference TRBV11-2 and TRBJ2-1): EAGVAQSPRYKIIEKRQSVAFWCNPISGHATLYWYQQILGQGPKLLIQFQNNGVVDDSQLPKDRFSAERLKGVDSTLKIQPAKLEDSAVYLCASNYNYNDQFFGPGTRLTVL.

The chain links TRBV29-1 to TRBJ2-7, with D perhaps given as TRBD1 or TRBD2 (5 bases each). The V gene's germline CDR1 is SQVTM and CDR2 ANQGSEA. CDR3 length equals 11 residues. CDR3 DNA sequence: TGCAGCGTTGAGAATGGGGACGAGCAGTATGTC. It translates to CSVENGDEQYV.

In the case of this clonotype: Compared with germline, one end of the junction differs, possibly owing to a read error. The chain joins TRBV6-1 to TRBJ2-7; D call uncertain. Germline CDR1 is MNHNS and CDR2 is SASEGT. The CDR3 sequence is 15 residues long. In nucleotides, the CDR3 is TGTGCCAAGAGGCGCCTAGGAAGCGTCCACTACGAGCAATACTTC. Protein: CAKRRLGSVHYEQYF.